This T cell receptor (beta chain) was found in a study of blood T cells in healthy people across ages. It was with a sample-barcoded 5' primer and a J-beta primer mix that a second PCR of roughly 7 to 12 cycles was run. TCRdb reprocessed the 5' RACE reads with MiXCR, giving one entry per CDR3 protein. The table lists roughly 1.4 million distinct CDR3 sequences, roughly 59% of them singletons. Germline assignment: CDR1 SGHVS and CDR2 FQNEAQ. The V gene lost 3 bases and the J gene lost 1 base, with 15 bases spanning the gap. The CDR3 extends over 16 amino acids. The TCR sequence derives from a man aged 18 to 29 in good health. Source material: blood. The gene calls are TRBV7-8 and TRBJ1-1; TRBD1 might be the D (6 bases). The CDR3 bases are TGTGCCAGCAGCTTCCCCATGGGGGCGGGGAACACTGAAGCTTTCTTT. It yields the protein CASSFPMGAGNTEAFF.